These T cell receptor beta chains were read from a single sample in a study of OX40 agonist ivuxolimab in advanced cancers. Profiled with immunoSEQ multiplex PCR; TCRdb holds only in-frame clones, not every one. The sample records over 80,000 clones, approximately 91% being singletons. This specimen consisted of CD4+ or CD8+ T cells sorted from blood, obtained in a trial of the OX40 agonist ivuxolimab. Source of these receptors: an adult with an advanced solid tumor such as melanoma, head and neck, liver or kidney cancer. The CDR3 runs from the conserved cysteine through the conserved F or W. Fields, in order: D gene, J gene, clone size, V gene, CDR3 DNA, CDR3 protein. A D gene is named only where the DNA matches it firmly. The size field is filled for only some rows; it gives once, few, many or a size class.

D gene: -; J gene: TRBJ2-7; clone size: -; V gene: TRBV7-2; CDR3 DNA: TGTGCCAGCAGCTTAGCGTACGGGGAGCAGTACTTC; CDR3 protein: CASSLAYGEQYF
D gene: -; J gene: TRBJ2-3; clone size: once; V gene: TRBV6-6; CDR3 DNA: TGTGCCAGCAGTTACTTAACAGGCACAGATACGCAGTATTTT; CDR3 protein: CASSYLTGTDTQYF
D gene: TRBD2; J gene: TRBJ2-7; clone size: -; V gene: TRBV6-6; CDR3 DNA: TGTGCCAGCAGTGGGACTAGCGGGAGCTACGAGCAGTACTTC; CDR3 protein: CASSGTSGSYEQYF
D gene: TRBD1; J gene: TRBJ2-5; clone size: -; V gene: TRBV7-2; CDR3 DNA: TGTGCCAGCAGCTTAGGGGGGACAGGGATATCTACAGAGACCCAGTACTTC; CDR3 protein: CASSLGGTGISTETQYF
D gene: -; J gene: TRBJ1-4; clone size: -; V gene: TRBV10-3; CDR3 DNA: TGTGCCATCAGTGAGGGTCCAGGGAATGAAAAACTGTTTTTT; CDR3 protein: CAISEGPGNEKLFF
D gene: -; J gene: TRBJ2-3; clone size: -; V gene: TRBV5-5; CDR3 DNA: TGTGCCAGCAGCTTGGACTATGGAGGGGATACGCAGTATTTT; CDR3 protein: CASSLDYGGDTQYF
D gene: -; J gene: TRBJ1-5; clone size: -; V gene: TRBV6-6; CDR3 DNA: TGTGCCAGCAGTTACCTCAGTAGCAATCAGCCCCAGCATTTT; CDR3 protein: CASSYLSSNQPQHF
D gene: TRBD2; J gene: TRBJ2-1; clone size: -; V gene: TRBV28; CDR3 DNA: TGTGCCAGCAGTAAAGATAGCGGGAGGGTTGACAATGAGCAGTTCTTC; CDR3 protein: CASSKDSGRVDNEQFF
D gene: -; J gene: TRBJ2-7; clone size: -; V gene: TRBV10-3; CDR3 DNA: TGTGCCATCAGTGAGGTGCGCGAGCAGTACTTC; CDR3 protein: CAISEVREQYF
D gene: -; J gene: TRBJ1-4; clone size: -; V gene: TRBV11-2; CDR3 DNA: TGTGCCAGCAGCTTAACAGAAAAGGAAAAACTGTTTTTT; CDR3 protein: CASSLTEKEKLFF
D gene: -; J gene: TRBJ2-7; clone size: once; V gene: TRBV5-1; CDR3 DNA: TGCGCCAGCAGCGTGACTAGCTCCTACGAGCAGTACTTC; CDR3 protein: CASSVTSSYEQYF
D gene: TRBD1; J gene: TRBJ2-3; clone size: -; V gene: TRBV11-2; CDR3 DNA: TGTGCCAGCAGCCGACTCCCAGGGGGATTTCGCACAGATACGCAGTATTTT; CDR3 protein: CASSRLPGGFRTDTQYF
D gene: -; J gene: TRBJ1-1; clone size: -; V gene: TRBV5-6; CDR3 DNA: TGTGCCAGCAGCTTGCAGCGTTTAGGGTGGGCTGAAGCTTTCTTT; CDR3 protein: CASSLQRLGWAEAFF
D gene: TRBD1; J gene: TRBJ1-5; clone size: -; V gene: TRBV7-2; CDR3 DNA: TGTGCCAGCAGCGGACAGGGCAATCAGCCCCAGCATTTT; CDR3 protein: CASSGQGNQPQHF
D gene: TRBD2; J gene: TRBJ2-2; clone size: -; V gene: TRBV7-3; CDR3 DNA: TGTGCCAGCAGCAGGGGACTAGCGGGAGGAACCGGGGAGCTGTTTTTT; CDR3 protein: CASSRGLAGGTGELFF
D gene: -; J gene: TRBJ2-2; clone size: -; V gene: TRBV6-5; CDR3 DNA: TGTGCCAGCAGTTACGAGTCGAGCACCGGGGAGCTGTTTTTT; CDR3 protein: CASSYESSTGELFF
D gene: -; J gene: TRBJ2-4; clone size: -; V gene: TRBV19; CDR3 DNA: TGTGCCAGTAGTATATCGTTGGGGGGATCCAAAAACATTCAGTACTTC; CDR3 protein: CASSISLGGSKNIQYF
D gene: -; J gene: TRBJ1-2; clone size: once; V gene: TRBV7-2; CDR3 DNA: TGTGCCAGCAGCCAATACCGGACAGCTAACTATGGCTACACCTTC; CDR3 protein: CASSQYRTANYGYTF
D gene: TRBD2; J gene: TRBJ2-2; clone size: -; V gene: TRBV7-9; CDR3 DNA: TGTGCCAGCAGTACTAGCGTAGGCACCGGGGAGCTGTTTTTT; CDR3 protein: CASSTSVGTGELFF
D gene: -; J gene: TRBJ1-2; clone size: -; V gene: TRBV5-8; CDR3 DNA: TGTGCCAGCAGCTTGATTCAGGTCGGAAAATATGGCTACACCTTC; CDR3 protein: CASSLIQVGKYGYTF
D gene: -; J gene: TRBJ1-1; clone size: -; V gene: TRBV5-1; CDR3 DNA: TGCGCCAGCAGCTTGGGTTTAGAGGAAGCTTTCTTT; CDR3 protein: CASSLGLEEAFF
D gene: TRBD1; J gene: TRBJ2-4; clone size: -; V gene: TRBV6-5; CDR3 DNA: TGTGCCAGCAGTCCGGGACAGGGAAGAAGCATTCAGTACTTC; CDR3 protein: CASSPGQGRSIQYF
D gene: -; J gene: TRBJ2-5; clone size: -; V gene: TRBV5-1; CDR3 DNA: TGCGCCAGCAGCCCGACAGCAAAAGAGACCCAGTACTTC; CDR3 protein: CASSPTAKETQYF
D gene: -; J gene: TRBJ1-4; clone size: -; V gene: TRBV9; CDR3 DNA: TGTGCCAGCAGCGCCACTAGGGGGGGCGAAAAACTGTTTTTT; CDR3 protein: CASSATRGGEKLFF
D gene: TRBD2; J gene: TRBJ2-1; clone size: -; V gene: TRBV6-1; CDR3 DNA: TGTGCCAGCAGTGTTCTAGCGGTCTACAATGAGCAGTTCTTC; CDR3 protein: CASSVLAVYNEQFF
D gene: TRBD1; J gene: TRBJ1-5; clone size: -; V gene: TRBV6-5; CDR3 DNA: TGTGCCAGCAGGGGACAGGGGGCGGCTCAGCCCCAGCATTTT; CDR3 protein: CASRGQGAAQPQHF
D gene: TRBD2; J gene: TRBJ2-7; clone size: -; V gene: TRBV5-4; CDR3 DNA: TGTGCCAGCAGCCCGAGGACTAGCGGGAATCGTTACGAGCAGTACTTC; CDR3 protein: CASSPRTSGNRYEQYF
D gene: TRBD1; J gene: TRBJ2-3; clone size: -; V gene: TRBV14; CDR3 DNA: TGTGCCAGCAGCCACCGCCGGGGGACAGGGGCCCTCACAGATACGCAGTATTTT; CDR3 protein: CASSHRRGTGALTDTQYF
D gene: TRBD2; J gene: TRBJ2-2; clone size: -; V gene: TRBV19; CDR3 DNA: TGTGCCAGTAAGACCAGCGGGAGGGCCGGGGAGCTGTTTTTT; CDR3 protein: CASKTSGRAGELFF
D gene: -; J gene: TRBJ1-3; clone size: -; V gene: TRBV15; CDR3 DNA: TGTGCCACCAGCCAGGGCGTAAACACCATATATTTT; CDR3 protein: CATSQGVNTIYF
D gene: -; J gene: TRBJ2-2; clone size: -; V gene: TRBV7-3; CDR3 DNA: TGTGCCAGCAGCTTAAATAGCCCAACGAACACCGGGGAGCTGTTTTTT; CDR3 protein: CASSLNSPTNTGELFF
D gene: TRBD1; J gene: TRBJ1-2; clone size: -; V gene: TRBV6-5; CDR3 DNA: TGTGCCAGCAGTTACCAATCCTTCGGACAGGGGTATGGCTACACCTTC; CDR3 protein: CASSYQSFGQGYGYTF
D gene: -; J gene: TRBJ1-2; clone size: -; V gene: TRBV19; CDR3 DNA: TGTGCCAGTAGTCCATACAGGGCCTCTGACTATGGCTACACCTTC; CDR3 protein: CASSPYRASDYGYTF
D gene: TRBD1; J gene: TRBJ2-7; clone size: few; V gene: TRBV28; CDR3 DNA: TGTGCCAGCAGAGCAGGGGGGACAGGGCCCCACGAGCAGTACTTC; CDR3 protein: CASRAGGTGPHEQYF
D gene: -; J gene: TRBJ1-1; clone size: -; V gene: TRBV18; CDR3 DNA: TGTGCCAGCTCACCTTCCGGGATTGAAGCTTTCTTT; CDR3 protein: CASSPSGIEAFF